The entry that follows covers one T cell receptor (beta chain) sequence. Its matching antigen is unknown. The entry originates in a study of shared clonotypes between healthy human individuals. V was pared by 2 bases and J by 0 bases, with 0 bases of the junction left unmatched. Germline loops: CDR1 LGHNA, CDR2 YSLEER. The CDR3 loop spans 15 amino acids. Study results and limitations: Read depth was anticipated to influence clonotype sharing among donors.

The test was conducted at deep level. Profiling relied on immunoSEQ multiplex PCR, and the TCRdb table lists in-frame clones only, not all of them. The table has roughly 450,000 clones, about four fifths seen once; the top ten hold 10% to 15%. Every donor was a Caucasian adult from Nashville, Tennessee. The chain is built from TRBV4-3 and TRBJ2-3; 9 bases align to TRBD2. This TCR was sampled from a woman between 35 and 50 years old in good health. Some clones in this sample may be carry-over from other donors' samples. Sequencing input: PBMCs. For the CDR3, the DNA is TGCGCCAGCAGCCAAACTAGCGGGAGCACAGATACGCAGTATTTT. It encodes CASSQTSGSTDTQYF.